Listed below are T cell receptor beta chains from one sample, sequenced in a study of blood T cell repertoires in COVID-19. Profiled with immunoSEQ multiplex PCR; TCRdb holds only in-frame clones, not every one. The table shows about 200,000 clones, with around four fifths occurring only once. The specimen sequenced was peripheral blood. These TCRs come from a man in his fifties or sixties with COVID-19, enrolled during active disease. CDR3s include the opening cysteine and the closing phenylalanine or tryptophan.

V: TRBV2
length: 15
J: TRBJ1-6
CDR3: CASTPRVNYNSPLHF

V: TRBV6-5
length: 15
J: TRBJ2-2
CDR3: CASRLGQTNTGELFF

V: TRBV29-1
length: 13
J: TRBJ2-7
CDR3: CSVYATGVYEQYF

V: TRBV5-8
length: 15
J: TRBJ2-2
CDR3: CASSSPGTNTGELFF

V: TRBV7-2
length: 14
J: TRBJ2-7
CDR3: CASSFRQGAAEQYF

V: TRBV2
length: 13
J: TRBJ1-5
CDR3: CASGGQANQPQHF

V: TRBV6-6
length: 15
J: TRBJ2-5
CDR3: CASSNQQGAGETQYF

V: TRBV7-2
length: 14
J: TRBJ1-1
CDR3: CASSLRQENTEAFF

V: TRBV28
length: 12
J: TRBJ2-3
CDR3: CASSFGGDTQYF

V: TRBV3-1/TRBV3-2
length: 14
J: TRBJ1-2
CDR3: CASSRATTNYGYTF

V: TRBV7-9
length: 16
J: TRBJ2-1
CDR3: CASSDRDRGTYNEQFF